This T cell receptor (beta chain) was observed in a study of PD-L1 blockade in urothelial cancer (dated by TCRdb to 2017 to 2019). For the wider study: Every patient began therapy in about 2014 and was given atezolizumab 1,200 mg intravenously every 3 weeks. The study, an exploratory multi-omic analysis, examined somatic, immune and clinical correlates of response to PD-L1 blockade with atezolizumab in urothelial cancer. In the same patients, pretreatment tumors underwent whole exome sequencing and RNA sequencing in addition to TCR sequencing. Blood samples gave a median of about 130,000 T cells and tens of thousands of unique TCRs, with a median clonality of 0.080. Roughly 10 patients achieved durable clinical benefit and some 20 did not. An ECOG performance status of 0 or 1 was recorded for the patients, and 0 to 3 prior chemotherapy regimens had been received by the patients. Pretreatment blood TCR-seq was available for 30 or so patients, at least one posttreatment blood collection was obtained for 25 or so patients, and tumor TCR-seq was available for 25 or so patients. Blood samples were analyzed at 3 weeks after treatment start (second dose) and at 6 weeks after treatment start. TCR sequencing covered pretreatment tumor samples and matched, serially collected peripheral blood taken before and after atezolizumab treatment. Durable clinical benefit meant progression-free survival longer than 6 months, and TCR features were also tested against progression-free and overall survival. Twenty-five of 29 patients were males with bladder-origin urothelial cancer, and about 65% of the roughly 30 reported a prior smoking history.

As for this clone: Its binding antigen is unknown. The sample holds no much larger clone one base away, and base qualities are not on file.

A total of roughly 30 patients with locally advanced or metastatic urothelial carcinoma, treated at Memorial Sloan Kettering on a trial protocol, made up the cohort. Peripheral blood mononuclear cells were collected pretreatment and during treatment, at between 1 and 8 total time points per patient. The Qiagen DNeasy Blood extraction kit was used to purify genomic DNA from total PBMCs and tumor samples. PBMCs were collected pretreatment and during treatment and were isolated and stored as previously described. Synthetic TCR analog templates were spiked into each PCR to estimate absolute template abundance from read counts. Using the immunoSEQ assay, TCRbeta CDR3 regions were amplified from genomic DNA with bias-controlled V and J gene primers. Sequencing of rearranged TCRbeta segments was performed at approximately 20X coverage. The authors' analysis ran thus. Clustering was used to correct sequencing errors, and CDR3s were annotated against IMGT to assign V, D and J genes. Out-of-frame and stop-codon sequences were excluded, and only productive TCRbeta rearrangements were used in downstream analyses. To compute clonality, Shannon entropy was normalized by the log of the number of unique productive sequences and then subtracted from one. Clones differing between time points or between blood and tumor were identified by Fisher's exact test with Benjamini-Hochberg correction at adjusted p below 0.01. Entries here come from immuneACCESS through TCRdb and include only in-frame sequences with V and J called. Some clones fail to appear in such tables; in the studies checked, an unresolved V gene covers under half of the shortfall, and the cause of the remainder is unknown. That table is the source of V, J and clone size, and D and trimming were worked out from the DNA. The sample includes about 74,000 clones, with around 80% observed a single time. Together, the top ten hold 4.7% of the sample.

Reading from cysteine to phenylalanine, the CDR3 counts 16 amino acids. Only CDR3 DNA is held: 48 bases, read in frame from base 1. CDR1 is given as SGHNT and CDR2 as YYREEE, both from the germline V gene (reference sequence). V is reduced by 0 bases and J by 0 bases, leaving a spacing of 11 bases between them. General study outcomes and caveats: Because the sample size was small (n ≈ 27) and many exploratory analyses were performed, the results are intended to be hypothesis-generating. Patients with durable benefit showed greater expansion of tumor-associated TCR clones in peripheral blood 3 weeks after starting treatment (n of about 22, p = 0.022). Improved progression-free and overall survival was found to be associated with pretreatment peripheral blood TCR clonality below the median.

The source of this sequence is an older man with urothelial cancer. This sequence uses TRBV5-4 and TRBJ2-3; a tentative D call is TRBD2 (5 bases match). The sample consisted of PBMCs, taken around atezolizumab (anti-PD-L1) treatment. The DNA is as follows: TGTGCCAGCAGCTTGGTCGGCGGGCGTAGCACAGATACGCAGTATTTT. Translated, it reads CASSLVGGRSTDTQYF. The CDR3, completed at both ends by the reference TRBV5-4 and TRBJ2-3 genes, gives the full variable domain ETGVTQSPTHLIKTRGQQVTLRCSSQSGHNTVSWYQQALGQGPQFIFQYYREEENGRGNFPPRFSGLQFPNYSSELNVNALELDDSALYLCASSLVGGRSTDTQYFGPGTRLTVL.